This T cell receptor (beta chain) was identified in a study of T cell repertoires in cytomegalovirus infection. Study summary: Both CMV infection and a matching HLA type were indicated by public TCR beta signatures.

In the case of this clonotype: Its cognate antigen is unknown.

TCRdb re-called the reads through MiXCR, storing one row per CDR3 protein. The data contain around 230,000 distinct CDR3 sequences, around 6.6% of them singletons. This CDR3 has 17 residues. Trimming cost V 4 bases and J 2 bases, with 18 bases left between them. Study-wide findings and caveats: HLA-C-restricted, CMV-specific TCR beta clonotypes were dominant ex vivo. Cumulated frequencies of public TCR beta families served to identify carriers of CMV plus the relevant HLA.

This sequence originates from a human donor in good health (CMV status not recorded). Some clones in this sample may be carry-over from other donors' samples. The V call is TRBV12-3 or TRBV12-4, the J call TRBJ1-5; D possibly corresponds to TRBD1 (5 bases). Source material: PBMCs. The CDR3 sequence: CASSWGSSRVGNQPQHF. The CDR3 bases are TGTGCCAGCAGTTGGGGGAGTTCCAGGGTTGGCAATCAGCCCCAGCATTTT.